Listed here are 10 T cell receptor beta chains from one sample, sequenced in a study of T cells in Graves' hyperthyroidism and ophthalmopathy. The CDR3 regions of TCR beta were amplified from RNA transcripts. Initially, a first-round RT-PCR of the TCR CDR3 employed the HTBI primer set. TCRdb re-called the multiplex PCR reads with MiXCR, one entry per CDR3 protein. The table records 400,000 to 500,000 distinct CDR3 sequences, roughly 14% of them present only once. The sequenced sample consisted of blood. Receptors originate from a man younger than 30 with Graves' ophthalmopathy.

Ten or more counts support this clonotype. This chain connects TRBV6-5 to TRBJ2-1; 7 nucleotides line up with TRBD2. The V gene end was trimmed by 0 bases and the J gene end by 2 bases; junction bases not matched to a gene: 4. The length of the CDR3 is 16 residues. Germline assignment: CDR1 MNHEY and CDR2 SVGAGI. CDR3 nucleotides: TGTGCCAGCAGTTACTCGTCTAGCGGCGCCTACAATGAGCAGTTCTTC. As protein: CASSYSSSGAYNEQFF.

CDR3 DNA sequence: TGTGCCAGCAGTGAAAAAACTCCCCTGGGGCAGTTCTTC. It is translated as CASSEKTPLGQFF. The J gene is TRBJ2-1, the V gene TRBV2; D not resolved. Trimming cost V 2 bases and J 12 bases, with 14 bases left between them. CDR1 is SNHLY, CDR2 FYNNEI, per germline. CDR3 length: 13 residues.

The table lists this clonotype with many counts. CDR3 DNA: TGTGCCAGCAGCCCAGCTGACGGAGTGTACGAGCAGTACTTC. It translates to CASSPADGVYEQYF. The chain links TRBV7-9 to TRBJ2-7, with unresolved D. Germline CDR1 reads SEHNR; CDR2 reads FQNEAQ (reference sequence). The CDR3 is 14 residues long. V dropped 5 bases and J dropped 4 bases, with 15 bases sitting between them.

This clonotype was recorded many times. V is TRBV7-6 and J is TRBJ2-7; a possible D gene is TRBD2 (5 bases). The V end lost 3 bases, the J end lost 1 base, and 16 bases lay between the germline ends. Germline loops: CDR1 SGHVS, CDR2 FNYEAQ. The CDR3 is made up of 16 amino acids. The CDR3 reads CASSFGEGWASYEQYF. The CDR3 region has the DNA TGTGCCAGCAGCTTCGGGGAAGGGTGGGCTTCCTACGAGCAGTACTTC.

The genes are TRBV6-1 and TRBJ2-7; 10 nucleotides align to TRBD1. With 7 bases clipped from V and 5 bases from J, the junction kept 8 bases outside the gene matches. The V gene's germline CDR1 is MNHNS and CDR2 SASEGT. The CDR3 consists of 14 residues. CDR3 amino acids: CASTTGTGVNEQYF. CDR3 nucleotide sequence: TGTGCCAGCACCACAGGGACAGGGGTGAACGAGCAGTACTTC.

This clonotype appeared a few times. The chain carries TRBV2 and TRBJ1-6, with unresolved D. The CDR3 contains 16 residues. The V gene's germline CDR1 is SNHLY and CDR2 FYNNEI. V lost 3 bases and J 7 bases, leaving 16 bases between the germline ends. The CDR3 sequence is CASSERAPSLNSPLHF. CDR3 nucleotide sequence: TGTGCCAGCAGTGAGAGGGCTCCTAGTTTAAATTCACCCCTCCACTTT.

Turning to this clonotype: A clone one base away is much larger, so this may be a read error. J is TRBJ2-3 and V is TRBV5-1, with 7 bases lining up with TRBD1. The trim removed 4 bases at V and 4 bases at J, leaving 12 bases unmatched. The CDR3 is 16 residues long. The V gene's germline CDR1 is SGHRS and CDR2 YFSETQ. CDR3 nucleotide sequence: TGCGCCAGCAGCGGACCGGGACAGCTAATCGCAGATACGCAGTATTTT. This sequence encodes CASSGPGQLIADTQYF.

This clonotype was observed at least ten times. The chain has TRBV4-2 and TRBJ1-2; 7 bases align to TRBD1. Trimming removed 0 bases from V and 2 bases from J; junction bases left unmatched: 3. CDR3 length equals 15 residues. CDR1 and CDR2 (germline): LGHNA, YNFKEQ. The CDR3: CASSQEPQGNYGYTF. For the CDR3, the DNA is TGTGCCAGCAGCCAAGAGCCACAGGGGAACTATGGCTACACCTTC.

This clonotype was recorded many times. V usage is TRBV5-1 and J usage is TRBJ1-2, with a possible D match to TRBD1 (6 bases). V shed 3 bases and J shed 3 bases, with 15 bases lying between them. The CDR3 has 15 amino acids. CDR1 and CDR2 (germline): SGHRS, YFSETQ. Written as DNA, the CDR3 is TGCGCCAGCAGCTCACATCCACAGGGCGACTATGGCTACACCTTC. Amino acid sequence: CASSSHPQGDYGYTF.

This clonotype appeared many times. CDR3 sequence: CASKGRDEQYF. In DNA, the CDR3 is TGCGCCAGCAAGGGGAGGGACGAGCAGTACTTC. This chain links TRBV5-1 with TRBJ2-7, with 7 bases identical to TRBD2. Germline V gene lookup returns CDR1 SGHRS and CDR2 YFSETQ. The CDR3 has 11 amino acids. The V and J ends lost 6 bases and 5 bases, in that order; junction bases with no gene match: 2.